This paragraph covers one TCR beta chain sequence. Its specificity is unknown. The V and J ends lost 10 bases and 5 bases respectively, with 26 bases between them. The CDR3 contains 16 residues. Germline-derived CDR1 and CDR2 are MNHEY and SVGEGT. TCRdb used MiXCR to reprocess the 5' RACE reads, holding one entry per CDR3 protein. The data hold some 270,000 distinct CDR3 sequences, with more than 15% observed a single time. The sample originates from a study of CD8 T cells in ankylosing spondylitis. Study-wide points: A TCR beta motif of under ten highly homologous variants appeared characteristic of ankylosing spondylitis blood. Clones that were linked to disease were CD8+ and were relatively rare in peripheral blood. Reportedly, matched ankylosing spondylitis synovial fluid was significantly enriched for disease-linked clones. Some of the motif variants had earlier been found in reactive arthritis patients' fluid and blood.

The source of this sequence is a male donor with ankylosing spondylitis or in good health (not recorded which). Specimen: blood, either unsorted or a sorted T cell fraction (not recorded which). The chain carries TRBV6-2 or TRBV6-3 and TRBJ2-5; tentative D call: TRBD2 (6 bases). The CDR3 region is CATAGFRTVAVETQYF. Written as DNA, the CDR3 is TGTGCCACCGCGGGATTCCGGACGGTGGCTGTCGAGACCCAGTACTTC.